This TCR beta chain derives from a study of CXCR3-negative and CXCR3-positive naive CD8 T cells. Study-wide context: A total of about 140 million TRB reads was generated, with about 1.5 +/- 0.3 million per library. Overall study results and limits: Memory CD8+ cells showed much lower diversity, while both naive subsets were comparably high. Naive CXCR3-positive and CXCR3-negative cells shared TRBV-TRBJ usage; memory cells diverged. Against CXCR3-negative naive cells, CXCR3-positive naive cells showed more hydrophobic TRB CDR3s.

Libraries of TRB cDNA were made by 5' RACE and carried UMIs. TCRdb re-called the 5' RACE reads; one entry per CDR3 protein, DNA not given. The listing contains 140,000 to 150,000 distinct CDR3 sequences. Details on this clonotype: The antigen remains unidentified.

The CDR3 is 12 residues long. Looked up from germline, CDR1 is DFQATT and CDR2 is SNEGSKA (reference sequence). The sequence was obtained from a human donor in good health. Some clones in this sample may be carry-over from other donors' samples. V gene TRBV20-1 combines with J gene TRBJ2-1. Sequencing was performed on naive CXCR3+ CD8+ T cells from blood. Subset denoted: CD45RO-CCR7+CD27+CD95- naive CD8+ T cells expressing CXCR3 (TNR3+). This chain's CDR3 is CSASFSYNEQFF.